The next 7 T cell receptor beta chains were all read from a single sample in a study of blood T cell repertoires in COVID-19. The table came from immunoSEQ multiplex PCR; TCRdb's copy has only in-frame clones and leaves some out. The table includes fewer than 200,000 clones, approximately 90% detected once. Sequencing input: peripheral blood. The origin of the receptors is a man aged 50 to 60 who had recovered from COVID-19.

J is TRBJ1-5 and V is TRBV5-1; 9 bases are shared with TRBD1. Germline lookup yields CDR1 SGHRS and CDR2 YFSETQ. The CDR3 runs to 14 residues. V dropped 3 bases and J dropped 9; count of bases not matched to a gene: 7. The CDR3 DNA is TGCGCCAGCAGCTGGGGACAGGACAGGGGGCCCCAGCATTTT. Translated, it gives CASSWGQDRGPQHF.

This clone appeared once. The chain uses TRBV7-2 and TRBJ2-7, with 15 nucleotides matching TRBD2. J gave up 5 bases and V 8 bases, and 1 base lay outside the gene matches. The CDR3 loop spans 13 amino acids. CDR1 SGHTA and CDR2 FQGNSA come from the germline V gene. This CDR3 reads CASGTSGRNEQYF. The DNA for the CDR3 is TGTGCCAGCGGGACTAGCGGGAGGAACGAGCAGTACTTC.

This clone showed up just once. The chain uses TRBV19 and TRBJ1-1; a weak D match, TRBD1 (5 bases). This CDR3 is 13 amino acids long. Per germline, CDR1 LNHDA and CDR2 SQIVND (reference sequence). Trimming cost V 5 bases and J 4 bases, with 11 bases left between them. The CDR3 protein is CASSHDGGTEAFF. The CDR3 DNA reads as TGTGCCAGTAGTCACGACGGGGGCACTGAAGCTTTCTTT.

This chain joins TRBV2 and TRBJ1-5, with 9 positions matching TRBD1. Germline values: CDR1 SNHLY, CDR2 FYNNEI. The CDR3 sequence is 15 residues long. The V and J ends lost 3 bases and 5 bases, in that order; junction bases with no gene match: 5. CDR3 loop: CASSEAGTGHQPQHF. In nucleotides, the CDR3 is TGTGCCAGCAGTGAGGCCGGGACAGGGCATCAGCCCCAGCATTTT.

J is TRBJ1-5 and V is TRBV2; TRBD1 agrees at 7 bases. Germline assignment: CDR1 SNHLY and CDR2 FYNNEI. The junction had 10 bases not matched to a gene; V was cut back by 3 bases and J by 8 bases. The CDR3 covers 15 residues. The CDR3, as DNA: TGTGCCAGCAGTGATGGGTCAGGGGGTGGGAAGCCCCAGCATTTT. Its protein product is CASSDGSGGGKPQHF. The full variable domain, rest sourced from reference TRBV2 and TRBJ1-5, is EPEVTQTPSHQVTQMGQEVILRCVPISNHLYFYWYRQILGQKVEFLVSFYNNEISEKSEIFDDQFSVERPDGSNFTLKIRSTKLEDSAMYFCASSDGSGGGKPQHFGDGTRLSIL.

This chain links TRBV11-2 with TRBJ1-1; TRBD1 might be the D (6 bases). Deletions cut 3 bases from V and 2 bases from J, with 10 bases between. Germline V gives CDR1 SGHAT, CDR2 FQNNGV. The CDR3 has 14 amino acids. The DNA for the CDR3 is TGTGCCAGCAGCTTCCACAGGGTTAACACTGAAGCTTTCTTT. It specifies CASSFHRVNTEAFF.

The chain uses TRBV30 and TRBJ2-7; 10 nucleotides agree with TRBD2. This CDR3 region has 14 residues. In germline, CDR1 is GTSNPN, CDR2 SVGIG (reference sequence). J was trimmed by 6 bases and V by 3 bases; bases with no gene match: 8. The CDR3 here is CAWSPGLAGVEQYF. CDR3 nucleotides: TGTGCCTGGAGCCCGGGGCTAGCGGGGGTCGAGCAGTACTTC.